The present T cell receptor beta chain was sequenced within a study of T cell changes during pregnancy in multiple sclerosis. Trimming at V came to 5 bases and at J to 3 bases, leaving 6 bases not matched to a gene. This CDR3 is built from 14 residues. Germline V CDR1 and CDR2: SEHNR, FQNEAQ (reference sequence). Clones were read by immunoSEQ multiplex PCR, and TCRdb kept only the in-frame ones, dropping some. This table has roughly 80,000 clones, roughly 91% appearing once. This clonotype was sampled from a female donor with multiple sclerosis, enrolled in a pregnancy study. The sequencing here drew on peripheral blood, taken in the first trimester of pregnancy. V gene TRBV7-9 combines with J gene TRBJ2-7; TRBD1 agrees at 8 bases. CDR3 residues: CASSQPGQGYEQYF. The CDR3 nucleotides are TGTGCCAGCAGCCAGCCTGGACAGGGCTACGAGCAGTACTTC.